This is a list of T cell receptor beta chains from one sample in a study of blood T cells in healthy people across ages. One entry per CDR3 protein results from TCRdb running MiXCR on the 5' RACE reads. Found here are 650,000 to 1,000,000 distinct CDR3 sequences, about 36% of them singletons; the top ten hold around 13%. Specimen: blood. The receptors were gathered from a man younger than 35 in good health. CDR3s include the opening cysteine and the closing phenylalanine or tryptophan. The D gene is left open where the match is weak. Not all rows give a size; the values are once, few, many and, for expanded clones, a class.

abundance	j_gene	d_gene	v_gene	CDR3aa	CDR3nt
many	TRBJ2-3	.	TRBV10-3	CAITGLGTDTQYF	TGTGCCATCACCGGACTCGGCACAGATACGCAGTATTTT
few	TRBJ2-7	.	TRBV18	CASSPPTTFYNEQYF	TGTGCCAGCTCACCACCTACTACTTTCTACAATGAGCAGTACTTC
.	TRBJ1-1	TRBD1	TRBV10-3	CAISEGQGANTEAFF	TGTGCCATCAGTGAGGGGCAGGGGGCGAACACTGAAGCTTTCTTT
few	TRBJ2-1	TRBD1	TRBV4-2	CASSQGSMTGSEQFF	TGTGCCAGCAGCCAGGGGAGCATGACAGGGAGCGAGCAGTTCTTC
.	TRBJ2-7	.	TRBV21-1	CAAANSRDLYEQYF	TGTGCAGCAGCAAATTCGCGGGACCTCTACGAGCAGTACTTC
.	TRBJ2-6	.	TRBV12-3/TRBV12-4	CAGSLQGLGANVLTF	TGTGCCGGCAGTTTACAGGGTCTTGGGGCCAACGTCCTGACTTTC
few	TRBJ2-4	.	TRBV4-3	CASSQDVILAKNIQYF	TGCGCCAGCAGCCAAGATGTTATTCTAGCCAAAAACATTCAGTACTTC
many	TRBJ1-2	.	TRBV4-3	CASSQEPRYGYTF	TGCGCCAGCAGCCAAGAGCCCCGCTATGGCTACACCTTC
.	TRBJ2-7	.	TRBV6-6	CAIRDKGYEQYF	TGTGCCATTCGGGACAAGGGCTACGAGCAGTACTTC
few	TRBJ2-1	TRBD1	TRBV4-3	CASSQDPQTGEAWSEQFF	TGCGCCAGCAGCCAAGATCCTCAGACAGGGGAGGCTTGGAGTGAGCAGTTCTTC
.	TRBJ2-5	TRBD2	TRBV9	CASSETSGRGNEQYF	TGTGCCAGCAGCGAGACTAGCGGGAGAGGCAATGAGCAGTACTTC
.	TRBJ2-7	.	TRBV28	CASSPFLPPYEQYF	TGTGCCAGCAGCCCGTTCCTACCCCCCTACGAGCAGTACTTC
.	TRBJ2-4	TRBD1	TRBV19	CASSIGQENIQYF	TGTGCCAGTAGTATTGGACAGGAAAACATTCAGTACTTC
many	TRBJ2-7	TRBD2	TRBV7-2	CASSTTSGAYEQYF	TGTGCCAGCAGCACAACTAGCGGGGCTTACGAGCAGTACTTC
.	TRBJ2-1	.	TRBV4-3	CASSQEVGYNEQFF	TGCGCCAGCAGCCAAGAGGTAGGATACAATGAGCAGTTCTTC
.	TRBJ2-7	TRBD1	TRBV20-1	CSAEGRGTGDEQYF	TGCAGTGCGGAGGGGCGTGGGACAGGGGACGAGCAGTACTTC
few	TRBJ1-4	.	TRBV7-9	CASSCFGEELFF	TGTGCCAGCAGCTGCTTTGGGGAAGAACTGTTTTTT
.	TRBJ2-7	TRBD2	TRBV7-2	CASSLVGGAHNEQYF	TGTGCCAGCAGCTTAGTCGGGGGGGCCCACAATGAGCAGTACTTC
.	TRBJ2-2	.	TRBV4-1	CASSQRQTNTGELFF	TGCGCCAGCAGCCAAAGGCAGACGAACACCGGGGAGCTGTTTTTT